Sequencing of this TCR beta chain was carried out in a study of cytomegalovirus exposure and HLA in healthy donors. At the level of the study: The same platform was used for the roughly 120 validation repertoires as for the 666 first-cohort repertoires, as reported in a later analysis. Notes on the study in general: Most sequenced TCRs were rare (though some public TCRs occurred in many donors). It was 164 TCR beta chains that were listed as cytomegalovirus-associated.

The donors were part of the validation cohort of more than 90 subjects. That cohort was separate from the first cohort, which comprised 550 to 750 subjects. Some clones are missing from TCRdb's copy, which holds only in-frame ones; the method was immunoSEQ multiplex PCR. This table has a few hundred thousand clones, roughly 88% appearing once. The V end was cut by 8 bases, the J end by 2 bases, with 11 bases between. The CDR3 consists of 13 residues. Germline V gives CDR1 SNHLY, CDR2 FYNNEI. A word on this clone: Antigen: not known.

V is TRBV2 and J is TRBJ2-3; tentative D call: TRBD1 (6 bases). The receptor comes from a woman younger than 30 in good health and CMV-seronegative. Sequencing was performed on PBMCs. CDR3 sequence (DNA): TGTGCCAGCGTGGCAGGGGTCACAGATACGCAGTATTTT. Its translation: CASVAGVTDTQYF.